This TCR beta chain was obtained from a study of early stage breast cancer tumors. Produced via immunoSEQ multiplex PCR; TCRdb's table is partial and in-frame only. This sample has 60,000 to 75,000 clones, with around 80% found just once. Germline values: CDR1 MDHEN, CDR2 SYDVKM. V dropped 6 bases and J dropped 0 bases, with 11 bases sitting between them. CDR3 length equals 15 residues. The sample comprised blood. The source of this sequence is a person aged 35-50 years with breast cancer. The chain is built from TRBV28 and TRBJ2-2; no clear D gene. CDR3 DNA sequence: TGTGCCAGCAGAAGGATCGGCGCGAACACCGGGGAGCTGTTTTTT. As protein: CASRRIGANTGELFF.